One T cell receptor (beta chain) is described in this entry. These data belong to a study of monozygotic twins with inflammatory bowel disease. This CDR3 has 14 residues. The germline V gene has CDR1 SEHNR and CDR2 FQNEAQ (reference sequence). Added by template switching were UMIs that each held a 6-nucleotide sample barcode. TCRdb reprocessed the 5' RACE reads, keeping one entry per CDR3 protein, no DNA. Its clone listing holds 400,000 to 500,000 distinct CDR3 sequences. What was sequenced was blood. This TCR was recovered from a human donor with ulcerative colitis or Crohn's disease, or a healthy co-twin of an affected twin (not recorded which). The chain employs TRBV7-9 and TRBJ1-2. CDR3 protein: CASSARADLYGYTF.